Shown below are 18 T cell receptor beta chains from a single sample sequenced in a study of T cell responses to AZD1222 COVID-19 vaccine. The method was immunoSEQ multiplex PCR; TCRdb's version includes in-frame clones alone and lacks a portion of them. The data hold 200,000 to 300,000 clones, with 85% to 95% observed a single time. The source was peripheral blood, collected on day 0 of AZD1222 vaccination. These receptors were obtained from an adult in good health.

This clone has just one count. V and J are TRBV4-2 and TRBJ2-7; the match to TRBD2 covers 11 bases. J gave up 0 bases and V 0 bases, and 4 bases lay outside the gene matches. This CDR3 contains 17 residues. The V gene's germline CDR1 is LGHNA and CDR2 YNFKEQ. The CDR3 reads CASSQELAGVSSYEQYF. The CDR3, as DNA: TGTGCCAGCAGCCAAGAACTAGCGGGGGTGTCCTCCTACGAGCAGTACTTC.

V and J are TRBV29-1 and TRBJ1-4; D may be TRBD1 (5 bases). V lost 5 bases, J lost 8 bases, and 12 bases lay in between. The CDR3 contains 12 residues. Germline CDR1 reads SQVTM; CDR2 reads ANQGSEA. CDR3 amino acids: CSVRQGGEKLFF. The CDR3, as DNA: TGCAGCGTTCGTCAGGGTGGCGAAAAACTGTTTTTT.

The CDR3 DNA reads as TGTGCCAGCTCACCCTCGAAGGGAACCTACGAGCAGTACTTC. Amino acids: CASSPSKGTYEQYF. The chain is built from TRBV18 and TRBJ2-7, with D uncertain. Trimming stripped 3 bases from V and 2 bases from J, with 11 bases between. CDR1 KGHSH and CDR2 LQKENI come from the germline V gene. CDR3 length: 14 amino acids.

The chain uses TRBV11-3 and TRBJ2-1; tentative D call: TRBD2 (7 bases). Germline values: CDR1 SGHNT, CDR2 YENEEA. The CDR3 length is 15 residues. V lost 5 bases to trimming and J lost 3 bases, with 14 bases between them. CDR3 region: CASSLGAGDYNEQFF. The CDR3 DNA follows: TGTGCCAGCAGCCTGGGGGCGGGGGACTACAATGAGCAGTTCTTC. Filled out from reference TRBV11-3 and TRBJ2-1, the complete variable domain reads EAGVVQSPRYKIIEKKQPVAFWCNPISGHNTLYWYLQNLGQGPELLIRYENEEAVDDSQLPKDRFSAERLKGVDSTLKIQPAELGDSAVYLCASSLGAGDYNEQFFGPGTRLTVL.

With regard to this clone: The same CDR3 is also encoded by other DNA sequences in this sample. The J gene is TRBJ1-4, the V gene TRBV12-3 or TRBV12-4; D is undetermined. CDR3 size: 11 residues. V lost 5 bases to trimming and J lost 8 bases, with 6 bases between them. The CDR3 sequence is CASSLGEKLFF. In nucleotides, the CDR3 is TGTGCCAGCAGTCTCGGAGAAAAACTGTTTTTT.

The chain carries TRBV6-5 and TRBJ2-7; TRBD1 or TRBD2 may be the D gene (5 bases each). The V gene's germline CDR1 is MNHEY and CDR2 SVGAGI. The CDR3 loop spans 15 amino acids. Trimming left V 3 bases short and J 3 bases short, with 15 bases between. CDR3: CASSYEIEGIYEQYF. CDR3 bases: TGTGCCAGCAGTTATGAGATTGAGGGGATCTACGAGCAGTACTTC.

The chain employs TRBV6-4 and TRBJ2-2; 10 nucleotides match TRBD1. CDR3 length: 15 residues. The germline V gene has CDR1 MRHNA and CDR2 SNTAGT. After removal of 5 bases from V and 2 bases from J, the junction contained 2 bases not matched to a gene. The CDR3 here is CASSRDRGNTGELFF. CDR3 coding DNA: TGTGCCAGCAGTAGGGACAGGGGCAACACCGGGGAGCTGTTTTTT.

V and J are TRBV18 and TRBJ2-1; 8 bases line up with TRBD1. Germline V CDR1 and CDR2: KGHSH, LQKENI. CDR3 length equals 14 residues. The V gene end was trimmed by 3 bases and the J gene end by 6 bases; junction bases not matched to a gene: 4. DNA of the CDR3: TGTGCCAGCTCACCCTGGACAGGGTCCAATGAGCAGTTCTTC. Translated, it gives CASSPWTGSNEQFF. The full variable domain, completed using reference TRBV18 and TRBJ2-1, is NAGVMQNPRHLVRRRGQEARLRCSPMKGHSHVYWYRQLPEEGLKFMVYLQKENIIDESGMPKERFSAEFPKEGPSILRIQQVVRGDSAAYFCASSPWTGSNEQFFGPGTRLTVL.

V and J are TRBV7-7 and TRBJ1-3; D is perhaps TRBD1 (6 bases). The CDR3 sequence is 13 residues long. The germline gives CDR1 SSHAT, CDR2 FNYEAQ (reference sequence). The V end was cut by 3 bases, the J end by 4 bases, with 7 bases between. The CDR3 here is CASSLDRGNTIYF. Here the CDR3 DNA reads TGTGCCAGCAGCTTGGACAGAGGAAACACCATATATTTT.

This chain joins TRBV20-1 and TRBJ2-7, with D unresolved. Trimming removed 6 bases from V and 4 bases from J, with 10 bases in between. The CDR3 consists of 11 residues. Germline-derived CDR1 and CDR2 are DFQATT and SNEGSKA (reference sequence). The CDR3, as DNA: TGCAGTGCGCTCGAGTTTTACGAGCAGTACTTC. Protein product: CSALEFYEQYF.

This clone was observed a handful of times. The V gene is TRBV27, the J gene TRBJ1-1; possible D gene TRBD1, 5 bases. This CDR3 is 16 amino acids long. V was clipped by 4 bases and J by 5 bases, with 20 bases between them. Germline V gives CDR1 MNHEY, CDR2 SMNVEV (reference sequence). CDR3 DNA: TGTGCCAGCAGTTCCCCCCTCCGGACTAGGGGTACTGAAGCTTTCTTT. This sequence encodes CASSSPLRTRGTEAFF.

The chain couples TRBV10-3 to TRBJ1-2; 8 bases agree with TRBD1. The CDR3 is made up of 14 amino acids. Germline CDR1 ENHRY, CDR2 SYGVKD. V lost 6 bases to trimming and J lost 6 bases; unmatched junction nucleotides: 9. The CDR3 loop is CAISVLDREDGYTF. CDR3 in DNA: TGTGCCATCAGCGTCTTGGACAGGGAAGATGGCTACACCTTC.

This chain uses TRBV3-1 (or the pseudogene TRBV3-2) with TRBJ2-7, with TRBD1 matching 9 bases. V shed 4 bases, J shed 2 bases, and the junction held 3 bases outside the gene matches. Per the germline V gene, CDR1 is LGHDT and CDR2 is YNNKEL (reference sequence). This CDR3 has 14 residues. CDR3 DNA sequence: TGTGCCAGCAGCCCGGGACAGGGTACCTACGAGCAGTACTTC. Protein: CASSPGQGTYEQYF.

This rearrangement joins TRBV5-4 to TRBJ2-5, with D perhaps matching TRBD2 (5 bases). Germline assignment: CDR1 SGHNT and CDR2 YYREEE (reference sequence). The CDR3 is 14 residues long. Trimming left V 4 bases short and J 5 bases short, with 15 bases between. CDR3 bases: TGTGCCAGCAGCCCCGGAGGCGGGTGGGAGACCCAGTACTTC. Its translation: CASSPGGGWETQYF.

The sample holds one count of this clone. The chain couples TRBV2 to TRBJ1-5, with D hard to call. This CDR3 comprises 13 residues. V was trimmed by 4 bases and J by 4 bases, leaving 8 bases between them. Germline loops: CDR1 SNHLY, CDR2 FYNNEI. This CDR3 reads CASSAEGNQPQHF. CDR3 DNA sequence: TGTGCCAGCAGTGCGGAGGGTAATCAGCCCCAGCATTTT.

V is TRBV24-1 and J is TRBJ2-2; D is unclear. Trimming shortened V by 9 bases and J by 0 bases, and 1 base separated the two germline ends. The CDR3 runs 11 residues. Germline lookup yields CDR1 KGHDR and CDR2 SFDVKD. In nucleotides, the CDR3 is TGTGCCACCTCGAACACCGGGGAGCTGTTTTTT. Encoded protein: CATSNTGELFF.

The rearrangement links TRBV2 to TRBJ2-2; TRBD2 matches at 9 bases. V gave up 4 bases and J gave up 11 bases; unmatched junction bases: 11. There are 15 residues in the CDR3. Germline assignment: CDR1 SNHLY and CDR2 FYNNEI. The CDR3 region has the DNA TGTGCCAGCAGTGGGGAGGCTAGCGGGATCCACGAGCTGTTTTTT. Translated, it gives CASSGEASGIHELFF.

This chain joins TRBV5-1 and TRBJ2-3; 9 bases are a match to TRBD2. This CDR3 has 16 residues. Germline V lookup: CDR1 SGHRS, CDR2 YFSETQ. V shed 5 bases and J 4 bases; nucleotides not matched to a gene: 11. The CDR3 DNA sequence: TGCGCCAGCAGATTCCTTGGGCTAGCGGGACCAGATACGCAGTATTTT. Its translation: CASRFLGLAGPDTQYF.